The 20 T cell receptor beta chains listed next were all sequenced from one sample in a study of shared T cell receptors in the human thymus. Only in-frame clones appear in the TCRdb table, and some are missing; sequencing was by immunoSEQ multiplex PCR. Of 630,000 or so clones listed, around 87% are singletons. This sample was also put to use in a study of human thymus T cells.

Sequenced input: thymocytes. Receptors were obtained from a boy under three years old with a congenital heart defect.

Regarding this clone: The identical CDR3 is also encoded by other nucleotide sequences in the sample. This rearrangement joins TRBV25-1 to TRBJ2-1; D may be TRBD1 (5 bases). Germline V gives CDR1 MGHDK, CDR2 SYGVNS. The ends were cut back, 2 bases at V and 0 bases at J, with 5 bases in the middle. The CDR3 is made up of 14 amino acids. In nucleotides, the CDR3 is TGTGCCAGCAGTGAACAGGGCTCCTACAATGAGCAGTTCTTC. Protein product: CASSEQGSYNEQFF.

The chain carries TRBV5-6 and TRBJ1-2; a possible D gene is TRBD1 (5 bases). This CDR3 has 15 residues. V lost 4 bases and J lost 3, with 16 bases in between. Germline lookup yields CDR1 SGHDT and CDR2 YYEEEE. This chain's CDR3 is CASSPRLGADYGYTF. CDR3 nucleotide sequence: TGTGCCAGCAGCCCTCGACTAGGGGCGGACTATGGCTACACCTTC.

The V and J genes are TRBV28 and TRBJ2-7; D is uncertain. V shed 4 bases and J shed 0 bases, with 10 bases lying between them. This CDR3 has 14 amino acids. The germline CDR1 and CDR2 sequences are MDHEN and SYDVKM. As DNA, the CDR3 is TGTGCCAGCAGTTATGGCCGAAGCTCCTACGAGCAGTACTTC. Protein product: CASSYGRSSYEQYF. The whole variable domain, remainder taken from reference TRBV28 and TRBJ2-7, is DVKVTQSSRYLVKRTGEKVFLECVQDMDHENMFWYRQDPGLGLRLIYFSYDVKMKEKGDIPEGYSVSREKKERFSLILESASTNQTSMYLCASSYGRSSYEQYFGPGTRLTVT.

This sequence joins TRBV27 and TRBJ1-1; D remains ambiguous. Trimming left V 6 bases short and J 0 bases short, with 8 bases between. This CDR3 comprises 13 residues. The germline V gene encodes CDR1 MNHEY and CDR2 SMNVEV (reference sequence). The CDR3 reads CASRWAMNTEAFF. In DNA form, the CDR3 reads TGTGCCAGCAGGTGGGCCATGAACACTGAAGCTTTCTTT.

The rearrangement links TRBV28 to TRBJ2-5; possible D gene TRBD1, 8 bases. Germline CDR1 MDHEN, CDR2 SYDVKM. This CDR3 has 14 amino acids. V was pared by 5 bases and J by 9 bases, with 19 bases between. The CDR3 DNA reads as TGTGCCAGCAGTCCGAACAGGGGGGGGAGGCCCCAGTACTTC. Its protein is CASSPNRGGRPQYF.

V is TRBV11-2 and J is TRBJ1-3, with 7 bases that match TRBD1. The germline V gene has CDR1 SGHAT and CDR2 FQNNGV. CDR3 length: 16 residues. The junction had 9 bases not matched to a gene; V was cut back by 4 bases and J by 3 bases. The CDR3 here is CASSSATGNRGNTIYF. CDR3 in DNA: TGTGCCAGCAGCTCCGCGACAGGGAATCGTGGAAACACCATATATTTT.

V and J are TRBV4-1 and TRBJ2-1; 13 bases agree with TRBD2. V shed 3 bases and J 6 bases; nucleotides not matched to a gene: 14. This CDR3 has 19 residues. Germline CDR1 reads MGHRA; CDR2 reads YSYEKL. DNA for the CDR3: TGCGCCAGCAGCCAGACCGGGACTAGCGGGAAACCGTCGCCCAATGAGCAGTTCTTC. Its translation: CASSQTGTSGKPSPNEQFF.

CDR3 sequence: CAWKGPLGQPVNEKLFF. The CDR3 DNA sequence: TGTGCCTGGAAAGGCCCGTTGGGACAACCAGTTAATGAAAAACTGTTTTTT. V and J are TRBV30 and TRBJ1-4; D might be TRBD1 (6 bases). The CDR3 runs 17 residues. V was clipped by 4 bases and J by 4 bases, with 22 bases between them. Germline CDR1 GTSNPN, CDR2 SVGIG (reference sequence). The full variable domain, rest sourced from reference TRBV30 and TRBJ1-4, is SQTIHQWPATLVQPVGSPLSLECTVEGTSNPNLYWYRQAAGRGLQLLFYSVGIGQISSEVPQNLSASRPQDRQFILSSKKLLLSDSGFYLCAWKGPLGQPVNEKLFFGSGTQLSVL.

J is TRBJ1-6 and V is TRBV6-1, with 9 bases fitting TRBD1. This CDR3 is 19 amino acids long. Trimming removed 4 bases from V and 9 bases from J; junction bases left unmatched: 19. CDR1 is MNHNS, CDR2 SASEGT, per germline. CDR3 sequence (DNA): TGTGCCAGCAGTGCCCTCACCCGGGACAGGGAACGTTGGAGTTCACCCCTCCACTTT. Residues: CASSALTRDRERWSSPLHF.

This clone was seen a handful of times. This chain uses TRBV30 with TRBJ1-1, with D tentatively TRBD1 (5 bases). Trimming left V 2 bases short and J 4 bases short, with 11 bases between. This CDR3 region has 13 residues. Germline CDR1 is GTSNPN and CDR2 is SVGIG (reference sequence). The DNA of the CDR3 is TGTGCCTGGAGTCGGGGGAGAGGCACTGAAGCTTTCTTT. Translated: CAWSRGRGTEAFF.

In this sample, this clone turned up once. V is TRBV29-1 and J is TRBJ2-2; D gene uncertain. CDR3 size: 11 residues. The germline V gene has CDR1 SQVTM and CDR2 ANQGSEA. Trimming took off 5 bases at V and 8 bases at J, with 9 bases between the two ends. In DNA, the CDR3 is TGCAGCGTTACCGCTACGGGGGAGCTGTTTTTT. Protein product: CSVTATGELFF.

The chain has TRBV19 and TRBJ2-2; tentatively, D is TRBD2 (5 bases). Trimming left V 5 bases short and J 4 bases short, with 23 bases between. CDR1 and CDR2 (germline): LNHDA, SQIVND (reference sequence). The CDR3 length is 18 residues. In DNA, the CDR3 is TGTGCCAGTAGTCGGATGGGAGCGGCCACCCCGAGCACCGGGGAGCTGTTTTTT. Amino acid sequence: CASSRMGAATPSTGELFF.

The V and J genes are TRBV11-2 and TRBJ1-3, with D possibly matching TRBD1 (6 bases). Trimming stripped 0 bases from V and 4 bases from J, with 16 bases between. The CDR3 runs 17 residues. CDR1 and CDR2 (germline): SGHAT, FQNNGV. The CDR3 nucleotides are TGTGCCAGCAGCTTAGACCGCAGGGGTCGAAAAGGAAACACCATATATTTT. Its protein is CASSLDRRGRKGNTIYF.

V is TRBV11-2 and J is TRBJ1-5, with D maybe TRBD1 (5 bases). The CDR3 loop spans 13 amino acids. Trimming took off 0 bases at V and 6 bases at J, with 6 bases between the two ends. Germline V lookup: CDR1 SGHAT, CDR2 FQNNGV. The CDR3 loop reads CASSLDRAQPQHF. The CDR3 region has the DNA TGTGCCAGCAGCTTAGACAGGGCTCAGCCCCAGCATTTT.

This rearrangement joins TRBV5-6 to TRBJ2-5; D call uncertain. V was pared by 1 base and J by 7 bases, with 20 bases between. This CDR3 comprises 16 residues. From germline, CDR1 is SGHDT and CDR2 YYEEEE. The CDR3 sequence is CASSLQEQSGSGTQYF. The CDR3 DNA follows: TGTGCCAGCAGCTTGCAGGAACAAAGTGGTAGTGGGACCCAGTACTTC.

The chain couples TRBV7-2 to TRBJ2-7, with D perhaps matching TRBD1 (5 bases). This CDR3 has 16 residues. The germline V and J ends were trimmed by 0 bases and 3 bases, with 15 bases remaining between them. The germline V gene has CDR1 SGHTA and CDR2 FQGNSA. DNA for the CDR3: TGTGCCAGCAGCTTAGCGCTCAGTCAGACAGACTACGAGCAGTACTTC. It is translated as CASSLALSQTDYEQYF. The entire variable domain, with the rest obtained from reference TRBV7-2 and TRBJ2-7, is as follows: GAGVSQSPSNKVTEKGKDVELRCDPISGHTALYWYRQSLGQGLEFLIYFQGNSAPDKSGLPSDRFSAERTGGSVSTLTIQRTQQEDSAVYLCASSLALSQTDYEQYFGPGTRLTVT.

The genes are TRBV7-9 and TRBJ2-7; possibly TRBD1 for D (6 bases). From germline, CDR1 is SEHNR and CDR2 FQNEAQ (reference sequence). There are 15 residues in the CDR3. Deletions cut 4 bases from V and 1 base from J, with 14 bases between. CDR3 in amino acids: CASSSRDTVSYEQYF. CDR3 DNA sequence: TGTGCCAGCAGCTCCCGGGACACTGTATCCTACGAGCAGTACTTC.

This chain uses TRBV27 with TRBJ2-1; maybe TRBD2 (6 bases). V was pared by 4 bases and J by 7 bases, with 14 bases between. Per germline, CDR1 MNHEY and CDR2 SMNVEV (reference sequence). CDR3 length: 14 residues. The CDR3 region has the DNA TGTGCCAGCAGTTCTCATTTGGCGGGAAATGAGCAGTTCTTC. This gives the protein CASSSHLAGNEQFF.

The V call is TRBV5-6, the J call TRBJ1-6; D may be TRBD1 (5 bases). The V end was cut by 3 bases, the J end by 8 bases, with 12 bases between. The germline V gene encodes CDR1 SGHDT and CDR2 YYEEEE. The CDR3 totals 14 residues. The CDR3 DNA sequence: TGTGCCAGCAGCTCACGGGGGTCGGATTCACCCCTCCACTTT. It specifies CASSSRGSDSPLHF.

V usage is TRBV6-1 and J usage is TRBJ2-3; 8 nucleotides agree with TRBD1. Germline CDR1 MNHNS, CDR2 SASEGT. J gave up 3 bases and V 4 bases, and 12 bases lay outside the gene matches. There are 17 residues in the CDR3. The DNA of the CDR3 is TGTGCCAGCAGTGGAGGCGGGGCAGGACAGGGAACAGATACGCAGTATTTT. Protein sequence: CASSGGGAGQGTDTQYF.